One sample yielded the 27 T cell receptor beta chains listed below, sequenced in a study of blood T cell repertoires in COVID-19. The repertoire was sequenced with immunoSEQ multiplex PCR; TCRdb's copy has only in-frame clones and lacks some. The data hold tens of thousands of clones, with roughly 87% observed a single time. The source material was peripheral blood. The receptors derive from a man aged 50-60 years with COVID-19, enrolled during active disease.

The gene calls are TRBV18 and TRBJ2-1; perhaps TRBD2 as D (5 bases). Trimming pared 4 bases from V and 4 bases from J, leaving 17 bases between. From germline, CDR1 is KGHSH and CDR2 LQKENI. The CDR3 has 16 residues. CDR3: CASSLDVGWTYNEQFF. The CDR3 bases are TGTGCCAGCTCACTAGATGTGGGCTGGACTTACAATGAGCAGTTCTTC.

The chain carries TRBV9 and TRBJ1-1; TRBD1 might be the D (5 bases). CDR1 and CDR2 (germline): SGDLS, YYNGEE. The CDR3 is made up of 13 amino acids. Trimming took off 4 bases at V and 7 bases at J, with 14 bases between the two ends. CDR3 loop: CASSLRHGGEAFF. The CDR3 DNA reads TGTGCCAGCAGCTTGAGACACGGGGGTGAAGCTTTCTTT.

This chain joins TRBV19 and TRBJ2-3; 8 positions match TRBD2. There are 14 residues in the CDR3. Unmatched junction bases numbered 3, after V lost 5 bases and J lost 2 bases. Looked up from germline, CDR1 is LNHDA and CDR2 is SQIVND (reference sequence). The CDR3 DNA reads as TGTGCCAGTAGTCGGACTAGCCTCACAGATACGCAGTATTTT. Residues: CASSRTSLTDTQYF.

The rearrangement joins TRBV5-1 to TRBJ2-3; a weak D match, TRBD2 (6 bases). V lost 2 bases to trimming and J lost 7 bases, with 14 bases between them. The germline gives CDR1 SGHRS, CDR2 YFSETQ. There are 14 residues in the CDR3. DNA of the CDR3: TGCGCCAGCAGCTTCGACCCTAGCGCCTATACGCAGTATTTT. Protein sequence: CASSFDPSAYTQYF.

The V call is TRBV28, the J call TRBJ1-2, with 8 positions matching TRBD1. The V gene's germline CDR1 is MDHEN and CDR2 SYDVKM. This CDR3 spans 14 amino acids. J lost 4 bases, V lost 10 bases, and 11 bases had no gene match. The CDR3 coding sequence is TGTGCCACCGAGACAGGGGCTTCGGTCTATGGCTACACCTTC. This gives the protein CATETGASVYGYTF.

The genes are TRBV7-8 and TRBJ1-2, with D possibly matching TRBD1 (5 bases). Trimming removed 4 bases at V and 5 bases at J, with 20 bases between. Germline V gene lookup returns CDR1 SGHVS and CDR2 FQNEAQ. This CDR3 region has 16 residues. Here the CDR3 reads CASSSFELPRGYGYTF. CDR3 nucleotide sequence: TGTGCCAGCAGCTCATTCGAGCTCCCACGGGGGTATGGCTACACCTTC.

The rearrangement uses TRBV5-4 and TRBJ2-1, with 7 positions matching TRBD2. V dropped 4 bases and J dropped 1; count of bases not matched to a gene: 8. The CDR3 contains 16 residues. CDR1 SGHNT and CDR2 YYREEE come from the germline V gene (reference sequence). The chain's CDR3 is CASSPGLAVSYNEQFF. CDR3 sequence (DNA): TGTGCCAGCAGCCCGGGCCTAGCGGTTTCCTACAATGAGCAGTTCTTC.

The chain joins TRBV4-3 to TRBJ2-1; 8 bases map to TRBD2. The J segment lost 4 bases and the V segment lost 3 bases, leaving 11 bases of the junction unmatched. Germline CDR1 is LGHNA and CDR2 is YSLEER. This CDR3 has 17 amino acids. For the CDR3, the DNA is TGCGCCAGCAGCCATTTCGGAGGACTAGCAGAATACAATGAGCAGTTCTTC. Translating gives CASSHFGGLAEYNEQFF.

The chain uses TRBV5-8 and TRBJ2-2; perhaps TRBD2 as D (6 bases). CDR3 length equals 16 residues. Germline-derived CDR1 and CDR2 are SGHTS and YDEGEE. V dropped 3 bases and J dropped 1 base, with 13 bases sitting between them. Here the CDR3 DNA reads TGTGCCAGCAGCTCCCGGACTACCCTGAACACCGGGGAGCTGTTTTTT. Protein sequence: CASSSRTTLNTGELFF.

V usage is TRBV7-2 and J usage is TRBJ1-2; D call uncertain. CDR3 size: 15 residues. The V gene's germline CDR1 is SGHTA and CDR2 FQGNSA. Trimming shortened V by 0 bases and J by 2 bases, and 10 bases separated the two germline ends. The CDR3 region has the DNA TGTGCCAGCAGCTTAGCGGCGGCGGTGAACTATGGCTACACCTTC. Its protein product is CASSLAAAVNYGYTF.

This clone was found a few times. V gene TRBV13 combines with J gene TRBJ1-3, with D perhaps matching TRBD1 (6 bases). The CDR3 extends over 14 amino acids. Germline V CDR1 and CDR2: PRHDT, FYEKMQ (reference sequence). Trimming took 5 bases from V and 2 from J, leaving 10 bases between them. CDR3 region: CASSTRTAGNTIYF. DNA of the CDR3: TGTGCCAGCAGCACCCGGACAGCTGGAAACACCATATATTTT.

The chain combines TRBV20-1 with TRBJ2-3; no clear D gene. V lost 3 bases and J 0 bases, leaving 10 bases between the germline ends. Germline CDR1 DFQATT, CDR2 SNEGSKA (reference sequence). There are 14 residues in the CDR3. For the CDR3, the DNA is TGCAGTGCTAGTGTCCCCTACAGCACAGATACGCAGTATTTT. This translates into CSASVPYSTDTQYF.

This chain uses TRBV28 with TRBJ2-7, with D perhaps matching TRBD2 (6 bases). The CDR3 consists of 17 residues. V lost 3 bases to trimming and J lost 0 bases, with 18 bases between them. Germline CDR1 and CDR2: MDHEN and SYDVKM. For the CDR3, the DNA is TGTGCCAGCAGTTTCCACCCTGGGGGGATCGGCTCCTACGAGCAGTACTTC. It encodes CASSFHPGGIGSYEQYF.

The chain carries TRBV6-4 and TRBJ2-3; D gene ambiguous. Looked up from germline, CDR1 is MRHNA and CDR2 is SNTAGT. The CDR3 is made up of 11 amino acids. The germline V and J ends were trimmed by 11 bases and 4 bases, with 10 bases remaining between them. CDR3 sequence: CASEAADTQYF. The CDR3 bases are TGTGCCTCTGAGGCGGCAGATACGCAGTATTTT.

The genes are TRBV7-2 and TRBJ1-4; TRBD1 is a possible D gene (5 bases). The CDR3 covers 14 residues. The V gene lost 1 base and the J gene lost 5 bases, with 8 bases spanning the gap. The germline CDR1 and CDR2 sequences are SGHTA and FQGNSA. Here the CDR3 DNA reads TGTGCCAGCAGCTTAGAGCACAGGAATGAAAAACTGTTTTTT. It yields the protein CASSLEHRNEKLFF.

The J gene is TRBJ2-3, the V gene TRBV11-3, with TRBD2 as a possible D gene (6 bases). CDR1 and CDR2 from the germline V gene are SGHNT and YENEEA. This CDR3 has 14 amino acids. V was pared by 5 bases and J by 3 bases, with 12 bases between. This CDR3 is CASSPRDLTDTQYF. The CDR3 DNA follows: TGTGCCAGCAGCCCGCGGGATTTAACAGATACGCAGTATTTT.

The genes are TRBV7-2 and TRBJ2-3; 8 bases line up with TRBD2. In germline, CDR1 is SGHTA, CDR2 FQGNSA. The CDR3 totals 14 residues. Trimming at V came to 2 bases and at J to 6 bases, leaving 4 bases not matched to a gene. The CDR3 DNA follows: TGTGCCAGCAGCTTAAGTGGCGGGAGGGATACGCAGTATTTT. It translates to CASSLSGGRDTQYF.

The CDR3 is CASSMEITGYEQYF. DNA of the CDR3: TGTGCCAGCAGTATGGAGATTACGGGGTACGAGCAGTACTTC. This chain joins TRBV28 and TRBJ2-7; maybe TRBD2 (5 bases). The CDR3 covers 14 residues. In germline, CDR1 is MDHEN, CDR2 SYDVKM. Deletions cut 5 bases from V and 4 bases from J, with 15 bases between.

The J gene is TRBJ1-1, the V gene TRBV6-2 or TRBV6-3, with D uncertain. Trimming pared 5 bases from V and 0 bases from J, leaving 7 bases between. The germline V gene encodes CDR1 MNHEY and CDR2 SVGEGT. The CDR3 contains 13 residues. The DNA for the CDR3 is TGTGCCAGCAGTGAGGTGGTGAACACTGAAGCTTTCTTT. Protein sequence: CASSEVVNTEAFF.

This chain connects TRBV2 to TRBJ2-5, with TRBD2 identical over 7 bases. Germline trimming cut 6 bases from V and 5 bases from J; bases unmatched to any gene: 6. CDR1 and CDR2 from the germline V gene are SNHLY and FYNNEI. The CDR3 has 13 residues. This CDR3 reads CASSARLAETQYF. CDR3 DNA sequence: TGTGCCAGCAGCGCGAGACTAGCTGAGACCCAGTACTTC.

The V call is TRBV29-1, the J call TRBJ2-7; 8 bases fit TRBD2. V trimming: 1 base; J trimming: 3 bases; junction bases outside the gene matches: 11. CDR3 length: 16 amino acids. Germline lookup yields CDR1 SQVTM and CDR2 ANQGSEA. CDR3 protein: CSVEVYGGGPLYEQYF. CDR3 DNA sequence: TGCAGCGTTGAAGTATACGGGGGGGGACCCCTCTACGAGCAGTACTTC.

The rearrangement uses TRBV7-2 and TRBJ1-1; D may be TRBD1 (5 bases). Germline V lookup: CDR1 SGHTA, CDR2 FQGNSA. V lost 3 bases and J 1 base, leaving 9 bases between the germline ends. The CDR3 extends over 14 amino acids. This CDR3 is CASSFGQGNTEAFF. The CDR3 DNA sequence: TGTGCCAGCAGCTTTGGGCAGGGGAACACTGAAGCTTTCTTT.

This clone was seen more than once but under ten times. J is TRBJ2-7 and V is TRBV5-6, with D perhaps TRBD2 (5 bases). Germline V gene sequence: CDR1 SGHDT, CDR2 YYEEEE. CDR3 length: 12 residues. Trimming left V 2 bases short and J 4 bases short, with 7 bases between. CDR3 nucleotide sequence: TGTGCCAGCAGCTTAGGAGGTTACGAGCAGTACTTC. The encoded protein is CASSLGGYEQYF.

The chain links TRBV2 to TRBJ2-7, with 7 bases identical to TRBD1. V shed 6 bases, J shed 7 bases, and the junction held 18 bases outside the gene matches. From germline, CDR1 is SNHLY and CDR2 FYNNEI. This CDR3 comprises 16 residues. The CDR3 reads CASSVSTDRAGREQYF. DNA of the CDR3: TGTGCCAGCAGCGTTTCCACCGACAGGGCCGGGCGGGAGCAGTACTTC.

The CDR3 sequence: CASSVDDGTGWGHTGELFF. The DNA of the CDR3 is TGTGCCAGCAGCGTAGATGATGGGACAGGGTGGGGGCACACCGGGGAGCTGTTTTTT. V usage is TRBV9 and J usage is TRBJ2-2; 9 bases are a match to TRBD1. Germline V lookup: CDR1 SGDLS, CDR2 YYNGEE. The CDR3 has 19 amino acids. Losses at the gene ends were 0 bases for V and 3 bases for J; bases not matched to a gene: 12.

The chain uses TRBV4-1 and TRBJ2-1; the D is unclear. V lost 2 bases to trimming and J lost 4 bases, with 12 bases between them. Germline V CDR1 and CDR2: MGHRA, YSYEKL. The CDR3 loop spans 15 amino acids. The CDR3 spells CASSQYQANYNEQFF. The CDR3, as DNA: TGCGCCAGCAGCCAATATCAGGCTAATTACAATGAGCAGTTCTTC.

The chain has TRBV7-9 and TRBJ2-7, with D perhaps TRBD1 (6 bases). The CDR3 sequence is 13 residues long. Trimming removed 7 bases at V and 2 bases at J, with 12 bases between. The germline CDR1 and CDR2 sequences are SEHNR and FQNEAQ (reference sequence). The CDR3 DNA sequence: TGTGCCAGCAACCGGGACACCACCTACGAGCAGTACTTC. This translates into CASNRDTTYEQYF.